Below, 16 T cell receptor beta chains from the same sample are listed, as sequenced in a study of Ad26.COV2.S vaccination and SARS-CoV-2 variants. Treatment: roughly 20 received Ad26.COV2.S at low or high dose, single or two shots; 5 received placebo; per-sample allocation not given. Day 63 after the first injection of vaccine or placebo was the sampling time. Assay used: immunoSEQ multiplex PCR; TCRdb lists only in-frame clones, some missing. This repertoire shows about 420,000 clones, around 87% found once; its top ten account for 3.6%. Sequences were derived from peripheral blood, sampled in a trial of Ad26.COV2.S vaccine versus placebo. The receptors were sampled from a person between 18 and 65 years old who received the Ad26.COV2.S COVID-19 vaccine or a placebo.

The CDR3 DNA follows: TGTGCCAGCAGCACGACTTCTAAAGGGGGTGAAGCTTTCTTT. Residues: CASSTTSKGGEAFF. The chain has TRBV3-1 (or the pseudogene TRBV3-2) and TRBJ1-1, with D possibly TRBD1 on 6 matching bases. The CDR3 runs 14 residues. The V end was cut by 5 bases, the J end by 7 bases, with 17 bases between. CDR1 is LGHDT, CDR2 YNNKEL, per germline (reference sequence).

The V and J genes are TRBV7-9 and TRBJ1-1, with 8 nucleotides matching TRBD1. Per germline, CDR1 SEHNR and CDR2 FQNEAQ (reference sequence). CDR3 size: 15 residues. The V gene end was trimmed by 5 bases and the J gene end by 8 bases; junction bases not matched to a gene: 13. The CDR3 region has the DNA TGTGCCAGCAGCGCCCCGGACAGGGACTCAGACGAAGCTTTCTTT. Translation: CASSAPDRDSDEAFF. The whole variable domain, remainder taken from reference TRBV7-9 and TRBJ1-1, is DTGVSQNPRHKITKRGQNVTFRCDPISEHNRLYWYRQTLGQGPEFLTYFQNEAQLEKSRLLSDRFSAERPKGSFSTLEIQRTEQGDSAMYLCASSAPDRDSDEAFFGQGTRLTVV.

The count of this clone is one. This chain links TRBV9 with TRBJ2-3; TRBD2 matches 9 bases. CDR1 SGDLS and CDR2 YYNGEE come from the germline V gene. The CDR3 runs to 15 residues. The V segment lost 3 bases and the J segment 1 base; nucleotides outside the gene matches: 3. The CDR3 DNA reads as TGTGCCAGCAGCGCGGCGGGGGGGCGCACAGATACGCAGTATTTT. Its translation: CASSAAGGRTDTQYF.

J is TRBJ2-5 and V is TRBV5-6, with no clear D. V lost 2 bases and J 5 bases, leaving 13 bases between the germline ends. CDR1 and CDR2 from the germline V gene are SGHDT and YYEEEE. The CDR3 is 14 amino acids. The CDR3 reads CASSFRPIQETQYF. CDR3 DNA sequence: TGTGCCAGCAGCTTCCGCCCGATCCAGGAGACCCAGTACTTC.

The chain is built from TRBV7-2 and TRBJ2-7, with TRBD1 identical over 7 bases. Germline V lookup: CDR1 SGHTA, CDR2 FQGNSA. This CDR3 is built from 14 residues. V dropped 5 bases and J dropped 2; count of bases not matched to a gene: 6. The chain's CDR3 is CASSTRQGPYEQYF. Here the CDR3 DNA reads TGTGCCAGCAGCACTCGACAGGGCCCCTACGAGCAGTACTTC. Filled out from reference TRBV7-2 and TRBJ2-7, the complete variable domain reads GAGVSQSPSNKVTEKGKDVELRCDPISGHTALYWYRQSLGQGLEFLIYFQGNSAPDKSGLPSDRFSAERTGGSVSTLTIQRTQQEDSAVYLCASSTRQGPYEQYFGPGTRLTVT.

This clone came up once. The chain joins TRBV5-6 to TRBJ2-5; D call uncertain. There are 13 residues in the CDR3. V was trimmed by 2 bases and J by 5 bases, leaving 10 bases between them. Germline CDR1 and CDR2: SGHDT and YYEEEE. The CDR3 reads CASSLPGRETQYF. CDR3 in DNA: TGTGCCAGCAGCTTACCCGGGCGGGAGACCCAGTACTTC.

The V and J genes are TRBV28 and TRBJ2-3; D is undetermined. V gave up 4 bases and J gave up 0 bases, with 5 bases separating them. Per the germline V gene, CDR1 is MDHEN and CDR2 is SYDVKM. The CDR3 length is 13 residues. In DNA form, the CDR3 reads TGTGCCAGCAGTTACGGAAGCACAGATACGCAGTATTTT. It encodes CASSYGSTDTQYF.

This chain joins TRBV4-2 and TRBJ2-5, with TRBD2 matching over 7 bases. The CDR3 loop spans 17 amino acids. Trimming took 3 bases from V and 4 from J; bases not matched to a gene: 14. CDR1 and CDR2 (germline): LGHNA, YNFKEQ. CDR3: CASSQSRFSGAGETQYF. CDR3 bases: TGTGCCAGCAGCCAGTCAAGATTCAGCGGGGCAGGAGAGACCCAGTACTTC.

In this sample, this clone turned up once. V usage is TRBV30 and J usage is TRBJ1-2; 7 nucleotides line up with TRBD1. The ends lost 5 bases at V and 4 bases at J; junction bases unmatched: 19. The germline V gene encodes CDR1 GTSNPN and CDR2 SVGIG (reference sequence). The CDR3 has 17 residues. The CDR3 loop is CAWEMGGGSSRFYGYTF. The CDR3, as DNA: TGTGCCTGGGAAATGGGAGGGGGCAGTTCACGATTCTATGGCTACACCTTC.

The rearrangement links TRBV12-5 to TRBJ2-1; 12 nucleotides line up with TRBD2. The CDR3 runs 17 residues. Germline values: CDR1 LGHNT, CDR2 FRNRAP. After removal of 4 bases from V and 0 bases from J, the junction contained 4 bases not matched to a gene. CDR3 region: CASGSQTSGGSYNEQFF. CDR3 nucleotides: TGTGCTAGTGGTTCCCAGACTAGCGGGGGCTCCTACAATGAGCAGTTCTTC.

The chain recombines TRBV24-1 with TRBJ1-5; D uncertain. This CDR3 has 15 amino acids. Germline V lookup: CDR1 KGHDR, CDR2 SFDVKD. The V gene lost 5 bases and the J gene lost 0 bases, with 10 bases spanning the gap. In DNA form, the CDR3 reads TGTGCCACCAGTGCCCGGGCGGATAGCAATCAGCCCCAGCATTTT. Its protein product is CATSARADSNQPQHF.

This rearrangement joins TRBV18 to TRBJ1-5, with D perhaps TRBD1 (5 bases). V was cut by 6 bases and J by 7 bases, with 16 bases left in between. Germline CDR1 reads KGHSH; CDR2 reads LQKENI. The CDR3 is made up of 14 amino acids. The CDR3 DNA sequence: TGTGCCAGCTCGCTGAATCAGGGAGGGCAGCCCCAGCATTTT. Amino acid sequence: CASSLNQGGQPQHF. The variable domain in full, completed from reference TRBV18 and TRBJ1-5, reads NAGVMQNPRHLVRRRGQEARLRCSPMKGHSHVYWYRQLPEEGLKFMVYLQKENIIDESGMPKERFSAEFPKEGPSILRIQQVVRGDSAAYFCASSLNQGGQPQHFGDGTRLSIL.

This chain connects TRBV7-8 to TRBJ1-1; D is uncertain. The CDR3 is 13 residues long. With 5 bases removed from V and 2 bases from J, the gap between germline ends came to 9 bases. Germline CDR1 reads SGHVS; CDR2 reads FQNEAQ. CDR3 protein: CASSPQVNTEAFF. CDR3 bases: TGTGCCAGCAGCCCGCAGGTAAACACTGAAGCTTTCTTT. The whole variable domain, filled in from reference TRBV7-8 and TRBJ1-1, reads GAGVSQSPRYKVAKRGQDVALRCDPISGHVSLFWYQQALGQGPEFLTYFQNEAQLDKSGLPSDRFFAERPEGSVSTLKIQRTQQEDSAVYLCASSPQVNTEAFFGQGTRLTVV.

This clone appeared once. The chain recombines TRBV7-3 with TRBJ2-3; D possibly uses TRBD1 or TRBD2 (5 bases each). Deletions cut 5 bases from V and 6 bases from J, with 15 bases between. The germline gives CDR1 SGHTA, CDR2 FQGTGA. The CDR3 loop spans 14 amino acids. The CDR3 DNA sequence: TGTGCCAGCAGCCGGGACGGAAGGTGGGATACGCAGTATTTT. It specifies CASSRDGRWDTQYF.

The gene calls are TRBV5-8 and TRBJ1-6, with unresolved D. CDR3 size: 15 residues. V shed 4 bases and J shed 10 bases, with 18 bases lying between them. From germline, CDR1 is SGHTS and CDR2 YDEGEE. The CDR3 sequence: CASSPRTGRGSPLHF. The CDR3 coding sequence is TGTGCCAGCAGCCCGAGGACGGGTCGCGGATCACCCCTCCACTTT.

V and J are TRBV7-2 and TRBJ2-1; D possibly corresponds to TRBD1 (5 bases). This CDR3 region has 13 residues. Germline V gene sequence: CDR1 SGHTA, CDR2 FQGNSA. The ends were cut back, 2 bases at V and 4 bases at J, with 6 bases in the middle. The CDR3 sequence: CASSLQGYNEQFF. In nucleotides, the CDR3 is TGTGCCAGCAGCTTACAGGGATACAATGAGCAGTTCTTC.